The 28 T cell receptor beta chains below were found in one sample sequenced in a study of cytomegalovirus exposure and HLA in healthy donors (dated by TCRdb to 2017 to 2019). Libraries were built with the immunoSEQ multiplex PCR assay. The multiplex PCR relied on a mix of 60 forward primers for TCR Vbeta segments and 13 reverse primers for TCR Jbeta segments. TCRdb provides this immuneACCESS table in a form limited to in-frame rearrangements. Some clones are lacking; in checked studies, under half of them reflect an unresolved V gene, and why the rest are absent is not known. For this sample there are about 210,000 clones; around 82% appear just once. The leading ten clones occupy roughly 14% of the sample. The sample taken for sequencing was PBMCs. These receptor sequences come from a woman aged 25 to 39 in good health and CMV-seropositive.

This chain uses TRBV15 with TRBJ1-6; D perhaps matches TRBD1 (6 bases). Germline V gene sequence: CDR1 LNHNV, CDR2 YYDKDF (reference sequence). This CDR3 is 13 amino acids long. V lost 11 bases, J lost 5 bases, and 13 bases lay in between. The chain's CDR3 is CAGGQKNNSPLHF. CDR3 coding DNA: TGTGCCGGTGGACAGAAGAATAATTCACCCCTCCACTTT.

CDR3 sequence reads: CASSHPGDLADTQYF. In nucleotides, the CDR3 is TGCGCCAGCAGCCACCCGGGAGACCTCGCAGATACGCAGTATTTT. The V gene is TRBV5-1, the J gene TRBJ2-3, with a weak D call TRBD2 (6 bases). V was trimmed by 4 bases and J by 4 bases, leaving 16 bases between them. The CDR3 is 15 residues long. Germline loops: CDR1 SGHRS, CDR2 YFSETQ.

V and J are TRBV27 and TRBJ1-1, with D possibly TRBD1 on 6 matching bases. V was shortened by 3 bases and J by 1 base, with 9 bases between the two germline ends. Germline CDR1 is MNHEY and CDR2 is SMNVEV (reference sequence). CDR3 size: 14 residues. CDR3 sequence (DNA): TGTGCCAGCAGTTTTTTAGGGGGGAACACTGAAGCTTTCTTT. As protein: CASSFLGGNTEAFF.

The V and J genes are TRBV11-2 and TRBJ2-7; tentatively, D is TRBD2 (7 bases). The CDR3 runs to 16 residues. Trimming pared 5 bases from V and 4 bases from J, leaving 21 bases between. CDR1 and CDR2 from the germline V gene are SGHAT and FQNNGV. The CDR3 bases are TGTGCCAGCAGCCTAACCTTGGCGGGGGCTCAATACGAGCAGTACTTC. This codes for CASSLTLAGAQYEQYF. The full variable domain, rest sourced from reference TRBV11-2 and TRBJ2-7, is EAGVAQSPRYKIIEKRQSVAFWCNPISGHATLYWYQQILGQGPKLLIQFQNNGVVDDSQLPKDRFSAERLKGVDSTLKIQPAKLEDSAVYLCASSLTLAGAQYEQYFGPGTRLTVT.

The chain is built from TRBV30 and TRBJ1-4, with 7 positions matching TRBD1. Germline V gene data show CDR1 as GTSNPN and CDR2 as SVGIG (reference sequence). The CDR3 sequence is 13 residues long. The V segment lost 4 bases and the J segment 6 bases; nucleotides outside the gene matches: 5. CDR3 loop: CAWTQGVDEKLFF. DNA for the CDR3: TGTGCCTGGACCCAGGGGGTCGATGAAAAACTGTTTTTT. Drawing the rest from reference TRBV30 and TRBJ1-4, the complete variable domain is SQTIHQWPATLVQPVGSPLSLECTVEGTSNPNLYWYRQAAGRGLQLLFYSVGIGQISSEVPQNLSASRPQDRQFILSSKKLLLSDSGFYLCAWTQGVDEKLFFGSGTQLSVL.

The rearrangement links TRBV6-1 to TRBJ2-5, with 8 bases fitting TRBD2. The CDR3 is 12 amino acids. V gave up 6 bases and J gave up 3 bases; unmatched junction bases: 0. From germline, CDR1 is MNHNS and CDR2 SASEGT. CDR3 residues: CASRAGEETQYF. The CDR3 region has the DNA TGTGCCAGCAGAGCGGGAGAAGAGACCCAGTACTTC.

The V call is TRBV5-6, the J call TRBJ2-5; tentatively, D is TRBD1 (5 bases). The J call may be faulty, since TRBJ2-7 better matches the DNA end. CDR3 length: 15 residues. Germline V gives CDR1 SGHDT, CDR2 YYEEEE. This chain's CDR3 is CASSLGVQGPNEQYF. The CDR3 DNA sequence: TGTGCCAGCAGCTTAGGAGTTCAGGGTCCAAACGAGCAGTACTTC.

The rearrangement uses TRBV29-1 and TRBJ2-7; TRBD1 matches at 10 bases. V was pared by 6 bases and J by 6 bases, with 8 bases of the junction left unmatched. Germline V lookup: CDR1 SQVTM, CDR2 ANQGSEA. This CDR3 has 13 residues. This chain's CDR3 is CSVGGQGYREQYF. The CDR3 bases are TGCAGCGTGGGGGGACAGGGGTATCGCGAGCAGTACTTC.

V usage is TRBV7-6 and J usage is TRBJ1-2, with D possibly being TRBD1 (5 bases). The CDR3 runs to 15 residues. Trimming left V 5 bases short and J 6 bases short, with 19 bases between. CDR1 is SGHVS, CDR2 FNYEAQ, per germline. CDR3 sequence: CASSPSGMRGDGYTF. The CDR3 nucleotides read TGTGCCAGCAGCCCAAGTGGGATGCGGGGGGATGGCTACACCTTC.

The CDR3 sequence: CASSQERNRGTGELFF. CDR3 DNA sequence: TGCGCCAGCAGCCAAGAGCGTAACAGGGGGACCGGGGAGCTGTTTTTT. V usage is TRBV4-3 and J usage is TRBJ2-2; 8 bases match TRBD1. This CDR3 contains 16 residues. Germline values: CDR1 LGHNA, CDR2 YSLEER. J lost 5 bases, V lost 0 bases, and 5 bases had no gene match.

For this clone: The same CDR3 is also encoded by other DNA sequences in this sample. This chain joins TRBV11-3 and TRBJ2-2; TRBD2 is a possible D gene (5 bases). CDR3 length: 16 amino acids. Germline V gene data show CDR1 as SGHNT and CDR2 as YENEEA. V was trimmed by 5 bases and J by 1 base, leaving 14 bases between them. CDR3 sequence reads: CASSISGGLNTGELFF. CDR3 sequence (DNA): TGTGCCAGCAGCATATCAGGAGGCCTGAACACCGGGGAGCTGTTTTTT.

The genes are TRBV5-1 and TRBJ1-1, with 7 bases identical to TRBD1. The CDR3 contains 14 residues. Germline assignment: CDR1 SGHRS and CDR2 YFSETQ. Unmatched junction bases numbered 9, after V lost 3 bases and J lost 7 bases. CDR3 in amino acids: CASSSAPGQSEAFF. The CDR3 nucleotides read TGCGCCAGCAGCTCCGCCCCGGGACAGAGTGAAGCTTTCTTT.

The gene calls are TRBV28 and TRBJ1-2; the match to TRBD1 covers 7 bases. Per germline, CDR1 MDHEN and CDR2 SYDVKM. The CDR3 is made up of 16 amino acids. The trim removed 3 bases at V and 2 bases at J, leaving 9 bases unmatched. Here the CDR3 DNA reads TGTGCCAGCAGTTTGGGCACCGGGACAGACAACTATGGCTACACCTTC. It yields the protein CASSLGTGTDNYGYTF.

The gene calls are TRBV19 and TRBJ2-4; 7 positions match TRBD1. Germline-derived CDR1 and CDR2 are LNHDA and SQIVND (reference sequence). The CDR3 loop spans 14 amino acids. V gave up 5 bases and J gave up 6 bases; unmatched junction bases: 7. The CDR3 protein is CASSWEGGGNIQYF. CDR3 DNA sequence: TGTGCCAGTAGTTGGGAAGGGGGCGGAAACATTCAGTACTTC. Filled out from reference TRBV19 and TRBJ2-4, the complete variable domain reads DGGITQSPKYLFRKEGQNVTLSCEQNLNHDAMYWYRQDPGQGLRLIYYSQIVNDFQKGDIAEGYSVSREKKESFPLTVTSAQKNPTAFYLCASSWEGGGNIQYFGAGTRLSVL.

V gene TRBV6-5 combines with J gene TRBJ2-7; D perhaps matches TRBD2 (5 bases). This CDR3 is built from 13 residues. Trimming shortened V by 6 bases and J by 3 bases, and 12 bases separated the two germline ends. CDR1 and CDR2 from the germline V gene are MNHEY and SVGAGI. The CDR3 DNA reads TGTGCCAGCAGGCCCAGCGGTTACTACGAGCAGTACTTC. Amino acid sequence: CASRPSGYYEQYF.

This clone has more than one count but fewer than ten. This chain connects TRBV5-1 to TRBJ1-6, with D hard to call. The V end was cut by 3 bases, the J end by 16 bases, with 11 bases between. The CDR3 sequence is 11 residues long. CDR1 SGHRS and CDR2 YFSETQ come from the germline V gene. CDR3 in amino acids: CASSSGTVLHF. The CDR3 DNA sequence: TGCGCCAGCAGCTCCGGTACGGTTCTCCACTTT.

This chain links TRBV12-5 with TRBJ2-7; maybe TRBD2 (5 bases). The CDR3 has 13 residues. The V and J ends lost 5 bases and 3 bases respectively, with 11 bases between them. Germline CDR1 is LGHNT and CDR2 is FRNRAP. CDR3: CASGPSAGYEQYF. CDR3 sequence (DNA): TGTGCTAGTGGTCCGTCGGCGGGCTACGAGCAGTACTTC.

This chain connects TRBV6-1 to TRBJ2-1; 13 bases map to TRBD2. The germline V gene has CDR1 MNHNS and CDR2 SASEGT. V lost 6 bases to trimming and J lost 6 bases; unmatched junction nucleotides: 5. The CDR3 is 15 amino acids. The CDR3 DNA sequence: TGTGCCAGCAGCCCACTAGCGGGGGGGTTCAATGAGCAGTTCTTC. Residues: CASSPLAGGFNEQFF.

The genes are TRBV7-2 and TRBJ2-7; D is perhaps TRBD2 (6 bases). The CDR3 extends over 13 amino acids. V dropped 5 bases and J dropped 4 bases, with 12 bases sitting between them. Germline values: CDR1 SGHTA, CDR2 FQGNSA. CDR3 nucleotide sequence: TGTGCCAGCAGCCCGAACGGGGGTTACGAGCAGTACTTC. It translates to CASSPNGGYEQYF.

The chain is built from TRBV6-6 and TRBJ2-1; 8 bases align to TRBD2. Germline lookup yields CDR1 MNHNY and CDR2 SVGAGI (reference sequence). The V segment lost 2 bases and the J segment 6 bases; nucleotides outside the gene matches: 3. The length of the CDR3 is 14 residues. CDR3 in DNA: TGTGCCAGCAGTTACCCCGGGACTAGCAATGAGCAGTTCTTC. Its translation is CASSYPGTSNEQFF.

This clone was observed a handful of times. V and J are TRBV19 and TRBJ1-4, with D perhaps TRBD1 (6 bases). The CDR3 is made up of 14 amino acids. CDR1 and CDR2 (germline): LNHDA, SQIVND (reference sequence). V lost 6 bases and J 5 bases, leaving 13 bases between the germline ends. CDR3 DNA: TGTGCCAGTAGCCGCAGGGGCGAGAATGAAAAACTGTTTTTT. Protein sequence: CASSRRGENEKLFF.

This clone was observed a few times. This sequence joins TRBV5-6 and TRBJ2-2, with 9 nucleotides matching TRBD1. Germline V gives CDR1 SGHDT, CDR2 YYEEEE. Losses at the gene ends were 4 bases for V and 4 bases for J; bases not matched to a gene: 14. The CDR3 has 18 amino acids. CDR3 protein: CASSMGTGLTQSTGELFF. Here the CDR3 DNA reads TGTGCCAGCAGCATGGGGACAGGGCTGACCCAATCCACCGGGGAGCTGTTTTTT. Variable domain in full (rest from reference TRBV5-6 and TRBJ2-2): DAGVTQSPTHLIKTRGQQVTLRCSPKSGHDTVSWYQQALGQGPQFIFQYYEEEERQRGNFPDRFSGHQFPNYSSELNVNALLLGDSALYLCASSMGTGLTQSTGELFFGEGSRLTVL.

The genes are TRBV20-1 and TRBJ2-5, with D hard to call. Trimming took 3 bases from V and 5 from J, leaving 7 bases between them. Germline V gene lookup returns CDR1 DFQATT and CDR2 SNEGSKA (reference sequence). The CDR3 sequence is 11 residues long. CDR3 in DNA: TGCAGTGCTAGTTCGCGGGAGACCCAGTACTTC. This translates into CSASSRETQYF.

This chain links TRBV5-1 with TRBJ1-6; D is ambiguous. Trimming left V 5 bases short and J 5 bases short, with 14 bases between. CDR1 is SGHRS, CDR2 YFSETQ, per germline. The CDR3 is 15 amino acids. CDR3 amino acids: CASSRYESNNSPLHF. As DNA, the CDR3 is TGCGCCAGCAGTAGATATGAGTCTAATAATTCACCCCTCCACTTT.

The rearrangement links TRBV5-1 to TRBJ2-1, with D possibly matching TRBD2 (6 bases). The CDR3 extends over 15 amino acids. The ends were cut back, 1 base at V and 3 bases at J, with 11 bases in the middle. Germline lookup yields CDR1 SGHRS and CDR2 YFSETQ. The CDR3 sequence is CASSLYGGSYNEQFF. In nucleotides, the CDR3 is TGCGCCAGCAGCTTGTACGGGGGTAGCTACAATGAGCAGTTCTTC. Full variable domain (outside the CDR3, taken from reference TRBV5-1 and TRBJ2-1): KAGVTQTPRYLIKTRGQQVTLSCSPISGHRSVSWYQQTPGQGLQFLFEYFSETQRNKGNFPGRFSGRQFSNSRSEMNVSTLELGDSALYLCASSLYGGSYNEQFFGPGTRLTVL.

V gene TRBV28 combines with J gene TRBJ2-2; 9 nucleotides match TRBD1. V trimming: 6 bases; J trimming: 5 bases; junction bases outside the gene matches: 4. There are 14 residues in the CDR3. Germline values: CDR1 MDHEN, CDR2 SYDVKM. CDR3 nucleotides: TGTGCCAGCAGGCGACAGGGGGGAACCGGGGAGCTGTTTTTT. As protein: CASRRQGGTGELFF.

The CDR3 is CAWSLDRGNQPQHF. DNA of the CDR3: TGTGCCTGGAGTTTAGATAGGGGTAATCAGCCCCAGCATTTT. This chain joins TRBV30 and TRBJ1-5; a possible D gene is TRBD1 (5 bases). Looked up from germline, CDR1 is GTSNPN and CDR2 is SVGIG (reference sequence). Trimming left V 2 bases short and J 4 bases short, with 12 bases between. This CDR3 region has 14 residues.

Only one count was recorded for this clone. This chain uses TRBV7-9 with TRBJ2-1; 10 nucleotides align to TRBD2. This CDR3 is built from 13 residues. The germline V gene encodes CDR1 SEHNR and CDR2 FQNEAQ (reference sequence). Trimming cost V 5 bases and J 9 bases; bases outside gene matches: 4. The DNA of the CDR3 is TGTGCCAGCAGCCCTAGCGGGAGTGGTGAGCAGTTCTTC. It is translated as CASSPSGSGEQFF. The full variable domain, in which reference TRBV7-9 and TRBJ2-1 provide the parts outside the CDR3, is DTGVSQNPRHKITKRGQNVTFRCDPISEHNRLYWYRQTLGQGPEFLTYFQNEAQLEKSRLLSDRFSAERPKGSFSTLEIQRTEQGDSAMYLCASSPSGSGEQFFGPGTRLTVL.